These 18 T cell receptor beta chains originate from one sample sequenced in a study of CD8+CD57+ T cells in acquired aplastic anemia. Genomic DNA, the template, was used for profiling of the TCR beta VDJ and CDR3. TCRdb recomputed calls from the reads with MiXCR, one row per CDR3 protein. The table shows about 180,000 distinct CDR3 sequences, with 35% to 50% occurring only once. Sequenced input: sorted CD4+, CD8+, or CD8+CD57+ T cells (not recorded which) from PBMCs. The source is a human donor in good health.

With respect to this clonotype: One end of the junction does not line up with germline, which may come from a read error. The chain has TRBV4-3 and TRBJ2-2, with D perhaps matching TRBD1 (6 bases). From germline, CDR1 is LGHNA and CDR2 YSLEER. This CDR3 is built from 16 residues. The DNA for the CDR3 is TGCGCCAGCGGCCAAGACGCAGGGGCCAACACCGGGGAGCTGTTTTTT. Translated: CASGQDAGANTGELFF.

In this sample, this clonotype turned up many times. This chain uses TRBV24-1 with TRBJ1-5, with 8 bases lining up with TRBD1. Germline V gene sequence: CDR1 KGHDR, CDR2 SFDVKD. J was trimmed by 3 bases and V by 4 bases; bases with no gene match: 4. The CDR3 is 15 residues long. CDR3 DNA: TGTGCCACCAGTGACAATCAGGGGGCCAATCAGCCCCAGCATTTT. It codes for CATSDNQGANQPQHF.

This clonotype was seen ten or more times. The rearrangement links TRBV4-3 to TRBJ2-7; D is ambiguous. The CDR3 has 15 residues. Between the trimmed V and J ends, which lost 0 bases and 5 bases, there was a span of 14 bases. Looked up from germline, CDR1 is LGHNA and CDR2 is YSLEER. This CDR3 is CASSQEGRGSDEQYF. CDR3 coding DNA: TGCGCCAGCAGCCAAGAAGGCAGAGGTTCCGACGAGCAGTACTTC.

The rearrangement joins TRBV6-5 to TRBJ2-3, with D hard to call. This CDR3 contains 11 residues. The V end lost 4 bases, the J end lost 8 bases, and 7 bases lay between the germline ends. The germline CDR1 and CDR2 sequences are MNHEY and SVGAGI. The CDR3 DNA is TGTGCCAGCAGTTCGGTGGGTACGCAGTATTTT. Its protein is CASSSVGTQYF.

CDR3 loop: CASSLLGLAGWNEQFF. In nucleotides, the CDR3 is TGCGCCAGCAGCTTGTTGGGACTAGCGGGGTGGAATGAGCAGTTCTTC. The chain couples TRBV5-1 to TRBJ2-1, with 13 nucleotides matching TRBD2. This CDR3 region has 16 residues. With 1 base clipped from V and 7 bases from J, the junction kept 5 bases outside the gene matches. The V gene's germline CDR1 is SGHRS and CDR2 YFSETQ.

To note about this clonotype: One junction end disagrees with the germline gene, perhaps due to a read error. This sequence joins TRBV7-9 and TRBJ1-1; D gene uncertain. This CDR3 contains 13 residues. Germline V CDR1 and CDR2: SEHNR, FQNEAQ (reference sequence). CDR3 in DNA: TGTGCCAGCAGCTTAGTCAAGAACACTGAAGCTCTCTTT. Its translation is CASSLVKNTEALF.

The V gene is TRBV25-1, the J gene TRBJ2-7; D ambiguous. CDR1 is MGHDK, CDR2 SYGVNS, per germline. The CDR3 length is 13 residues. DNA for the CDR3: TGTGCTAGAGATCTGGGGTCTACCTACGAGCAGTACTTC. Amino acids: CARDLGSTYEQYF.

For this clonotype: This may come from a read error, since a much larger clone is one base off. The rearrangement uses TRBV3-1 and TRBJ1-1; no clear D gene. The germline V gene has CDR1 LGHDT and CDR2 YNNKEL (reference sequence). This CDR3 comprises 14 residues. CDR3 amino acids: CAISHAGKNTEAFF. The CDR3 DNA is TGTGCCATCAGCCACGCAGGTAAGAACACTGAAGCTTTCTTT.

The CDR3 loop is CASSMGTGWNTEAFF. In DNA form, the CDR3 reads TGTGCCAGTAGTATGGGGACAGGGTGGAACACTGAAGCTTTCTTT. The chain uses TRBV19 and TRBJ1-1; TRBD1 agrees at 9 bases. This CDR3 spans 15 amino acids. J was trimmed by 1 base and V by 3 bases; bases with no gene match: 3. Germline V gene sequence: CDR1 LNHDA, CDR2 SQIVND (reference sequence).

The V call is TRBV19, the J call TRBJ1-2; no clear D gene. In germline, CDR1 is LNHDA, CDR2 SQIVND (reference sequence). V lost 1 base and J lost 4, with 13 bases in between. This CDR3 contains 15 residues. CDR3 sequence (DNA): TGTGCCAGTAGTATAGGGGTCGAAGCCCTCTATGGCTACACCTTC. Translation gives CASSIGVEALYGYTF.

This clonotype was seen a few times. The gene calls are TRBV27 and TRBJ2-1; D is ambiguous. V lost 0 bases to trimming and J lost 6 bases, with 18 bases between them. CDR3 length: 17 residues. Germline CDR1 is MNHEY and CDR2 is SMNVEV (reference sequence). Written as DNA, the CDR3 is TGTGCCAGCAGTTTATCGTTTTTGATAAGTTCTCGCAATGAGCAGTTCTTC. Protein: CASSLSFLISSRNEQFF.

This chain links TRBV5-5 with TRBJ1-6, with D maybe TRBD1 (5 bases). The CDR3 runs 14 residues. Germline CDR1 SGHKS, CDR2 YYEKEE (reference sequence). V lost 3 bases and J 8 bases, leaving 12 bases between the germline ends. The CDR3 is CASSWDAWDSPLHF. CDR3 coding DNA: TGTGCCAGCAGCTGGGACGCCTGGGATTCACCCCTCCACTTT.

Of note for this clonotype: The germline gene is not matched at one end of the junction; a read error may be the cause. The chain joins TRBV20-1 to TRBJ2-7; 12 nucleotides align to TRBD2. From germline, CDR1 is DFQATT and CDR2 SNEGSKA (reference sequence). CDR3 size: 16 residues. CDR3: CSASASGRVDTGELYF. The DNA of the CDR3 is TGCAGTGCTAGTGCTAGCGGGAGGGTAGACACCGGGGAGCTGTACTTC.

Regarding this clonotype: A much larger clonotype is one base distant, so this may be a read error. The V gene is TRBV5-1, the J gene TRBJ2-3; TRBD2 agrees at 9 bases. Germline CDR1 reads SGHRS; CDR2 reads YFSETQ. This CDR3 region has 18 residues. The CDR3 nucleotides are TGCGCCAGCAGCTTGGCCGGAGGGAAGGCTAGCGGGACAGATACGCAGTGTTTT. It translates to CASSLAGGKASGTDTQCF.

The chain combines TRBV28 with TRBJ2-5; 8 bases agree with TRBD1. CDR3 length equals 15 residues. Trimming took 5 bases from V and 2 from J; bases not matched to a gene: 7. Germline V gives CDR1 MDHEN, CDR2 SYDVKM. CDR3 nucleotides: TGTGCCAGCAGTCTACAGGGGGGCCCACAAGAGACCCAGTACTTC. Residues: CASSLQGGPQETQYF.

The gene calls are TRBV20-1 and TRBJ2-7; D gene unclear. The CDR3 length is 13 residues. CDR1 is DFQATT, CDR2 SNEGSKA, per germline (reference sequence). The V end lost 6 bases, the J end lost 1 base, and 13 bases lay between the germline ends. The DNA for the CDR3 is TGCAGTGCCAGACGACGGATTTCCTACGAGCAGTACTTC. The encoded protein is CSARRRISYEQYF.

V gene TRBV7-8 combines with J gene TRBJ2-7; 7 bases match TRBD2. The V segment lost 0 bases and the J segment 1 base; nucleotides outside the gene matches: 3. CDR1 and CDR2 (germline): SGHVS, FQNEAQ. CDR3 length equals 15 residues. Here the CDR3 DNA reads TGTGCCAGCAGCTTAGCCGGCGGGAGATCCTACGAGCAGTACTTC. Translating it yields CASSLAGGRSYEQYF.

There are many counts of this clonotype. The rearrangement uses TRBV20-1 and TRBJ1-5; D gene unclear. The CDR3 length is 17 residues. Germline CDR1 is DFQATT and CDR2 is SNEGSKA (reference sequence). V gave up 3 bases and J gave up 0 bases, with 18 bases separating them. The CDR3 protein is CSASAPGRSYSNQPQHF. CDR3 nucleotides: TGCAGTGCTAGTGCCCCCGGCCGATCTTATAGCAATCAGCCCCAGCATTTT.